The present T cell receptor beta chain was sequenced within a study of Graves' ophthalmopathy and Graves' hyperthyroidism. There are 11 residues in the CDR3. Germline V gene sequence: CDR1 LGHNT, CDR2 FRNRAP. V dropped 6 bases and J dropped 5 bases, with 7 bases sitting between them. About this clonotype itself: Its antigen is not known.

Establishment of the diagnosis relied upon clinical symptoms, serum thyroxine, TRAb, thyroid ultrasound and orbital computed tomography. General observations from the study: Most thyroid clonotypes with frequency above 0.001 were detected in blood too. The model achieved approximately 71% sensitivity and roughly 72% specificity for ophthalmopathy progression.

Amplifying from RNA transcripts, the study obtained TCR beta CDR3 regions. An initial RT-PCR round employing HTBI primers preceded a second-round multiplex PCR. TCRdb reprocessed the multiplex PCR reads with MiXCR, giving one entry per CDR3 protein. The sample shows 200,000 to 250,000 distinct CDR3 sequences, roughly 21% of them seen only once. J is TRBJ2-5 and V is TRBV12-5, with a tentative D call TRBD1 (5 bases). The clonotype was recovered from a woman aged 45-65 years with Graves' ophthalmopathy. Sequencing was performed on peripheral blood. The CDR3 loop reads CASGTAETQYF. In DNA form, the CDR3 reads TGTGCTAGTGGGACAGCGGAGACCCAGTACTTC.